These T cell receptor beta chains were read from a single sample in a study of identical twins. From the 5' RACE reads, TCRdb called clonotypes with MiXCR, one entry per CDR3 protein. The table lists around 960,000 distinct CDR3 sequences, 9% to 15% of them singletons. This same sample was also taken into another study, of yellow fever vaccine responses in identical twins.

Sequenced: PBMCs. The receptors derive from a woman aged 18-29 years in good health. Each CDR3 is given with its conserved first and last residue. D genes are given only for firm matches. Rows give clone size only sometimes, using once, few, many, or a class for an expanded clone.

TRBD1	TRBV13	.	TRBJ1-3	TGTGCCAGCAGCGACGCAGGGGGCTCTGGAAACACCATATATTTT	CASSDAGGSGNTIYF
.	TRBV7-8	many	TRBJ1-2	TGTGCCAGCAGCTTAGGGACGGACAAAAACTATGGCTACACCTTC	CASSLGTDKNYGYTF
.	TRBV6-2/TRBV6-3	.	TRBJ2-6	TGTGCCAGCAGAGAGAGACCTGGGGCCAACGTCCTGACTTTC	CASRERPGANVLTF
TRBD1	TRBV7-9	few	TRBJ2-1	TGTGCCAGCAGCTCGGTGGGACAGAGCTCCTACAATGAGCAGTTCTTC	CASSSVGQSSYNEQFF
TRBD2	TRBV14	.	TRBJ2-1	TGTGCCAGCAGATCCCACCCTAGCGGGAGTTACAATGAGCAGTTCTTC	CASRSHPSGSYNEQFF
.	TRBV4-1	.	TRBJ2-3	TGCGCCAGCAGCCAAGAGGTATCTAGAGATACGCAGTATTTT	CASSQEVSRDTQYF
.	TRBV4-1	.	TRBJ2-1	TGCGCCAGCAGCCAACACGTAGGCTCCTACAATGAGCAGTTCTTC	CASSQHVGSYNEQFF
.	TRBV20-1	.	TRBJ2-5	TGCAGTGGGGCAGAAGAGACCCAGTACTTC	CSGAEETQYF
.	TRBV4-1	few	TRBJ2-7	TGCGCCAGCAGCCAAGATTCACGGGGGAACTCTAAGTACTTC	CASSQDSRGNSKYF
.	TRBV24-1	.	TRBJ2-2	TGTGCCACCGGAGGGGAGACCGGGGAGCTGTTTTTT	CATGGETGELFF
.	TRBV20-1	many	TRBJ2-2	TGCAGTGCTGCCGGGACAATGACGAACACCGGGGAGCTGTTTTTT	CSAAGTMTNTGELFF
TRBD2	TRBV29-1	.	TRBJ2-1	TGCAGCGTTGAAATTCCTAGCGGACCCTACAATGAGCAGTTCTTC	CSVEIPSGPYNEQFF
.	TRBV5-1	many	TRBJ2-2	TGCGCCAGCAGCCCCCCCGGCGTACCAAACACCGGGGAGCTGTTTTTT	CASSPPGVPNTGELFF
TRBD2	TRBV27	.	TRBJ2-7	TGTGCCACCAAAAATTCTAGCGGGAGGGCAGCAGAGGAGCAGTACTTC	CATKNSSGRAAEEQYF
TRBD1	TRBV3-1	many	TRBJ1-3	TGTGCCAGCAGCCCCACAGGGGATTCTGGAAACACCATATATTTT	CASSPTGDSGNTIYF
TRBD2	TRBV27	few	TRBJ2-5	TGTGCCAGCAGTTTAGGAGGTGCGGGAGCAGAGACCCAGTACTTC	CASSLGGAGAETQYF
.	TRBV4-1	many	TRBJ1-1	TGCGCCAGCAGCCTACCAAGGGCGAACACTGAAGCTTTCTTT	CASSLPRANTEAFF
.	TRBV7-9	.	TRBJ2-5	TGTGCCAGCAGCTTAGGGGCCGACAGCCTCCGGGGAGAGACCCAGTACTTC	CASSLGADSLRGETQYF
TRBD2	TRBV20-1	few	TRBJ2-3	TGCAGTGCTAGCACCTACCTACTAGCGGATAGCACAGATACGCAGTATTTT	CSASTYLLADSTDTQYF
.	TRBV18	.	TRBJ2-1	TGTGCCAGCTCACCATATGGACAGAAGTACAATGAGCAGTTCTTC	CASSPYGQKYNEQFF
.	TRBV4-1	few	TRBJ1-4	TGCGCCAGCAGCCAACCGACAGGTCTAAATGAAAAACTGTTTTTT	CASSQPTGLNEKLFF
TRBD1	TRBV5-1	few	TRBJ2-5	TGCGCCAGCAGCCGACAGGGGGAGGAGACCCAGTACTTC	CASSRQGEETQYF
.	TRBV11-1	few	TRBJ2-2	TGTGCCAGCAGCGCAATGGACCCACCGAACACCGGGGAGCTGTTTTTT	CASSAMDPPNTGELFF
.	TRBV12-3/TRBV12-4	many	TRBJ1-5	TGTGCCAGCAGTTTGGTGGACGGAAATCAGCCCCAGCATTTT	CASSLVDGNQPQHF
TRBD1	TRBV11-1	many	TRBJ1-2	TGTGCCAGCAGCTTAGGTGTCGGACAGGGAAACGTACGCCCCCCCTATGGCTACACCTTC	CASSLGVGQGNVRPPYGYTF
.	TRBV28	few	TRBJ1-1	TGTGCCAGCAGTCGAGCGCGGGGGGCGAACACTGAAGCTTTCTTT	CASSRARGANTEAFF
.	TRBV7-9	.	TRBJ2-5	TGTGCCAGCAGCTTAAATTCCCAGAAACAAGAGACCCAGTACTTC	CASSLNSQKQETQYF